This T cell receptor beta chain was captured by sequencing in a study of blood T cells in healthy people across ages. General observations from the study: Unknown CMV status may confound age-related changes in expanded clones.

A second about 6 to 12 cycle PCR used barcoded and J-beta primers. TCRdb called the 5' RACE reads again in MiXCR, with one record for every CDR3 protein. The table includes 850,000 to 1,000,000 distinct CDR3 sequences, 51% detected once. Of note for this clonotype: Its antigen remains unidentified.

The CDR3 totals 14 residues. CDR1 and CDR2 (germline): SGHKS, YYEKEE (reference sequence). Those donating, healthy Caucasian individuals from Russia, were aged about 6 to 100. The source material was blood. The gene calls are TRBV5-5 and TRBJ2-5, with 7 bases identical to TRBD1. The last part of the DNA fits TRBJ2-7 better; the J call may be wrong. This TCR was sampled from a woman aged 55-69 years in good health. The DNA for the CDR3 is TGTGCCAGCAGCCTAAAAGGGACAGCGAACGAGCAGTACTTC. It translates to CASSLKGTANEQYF.